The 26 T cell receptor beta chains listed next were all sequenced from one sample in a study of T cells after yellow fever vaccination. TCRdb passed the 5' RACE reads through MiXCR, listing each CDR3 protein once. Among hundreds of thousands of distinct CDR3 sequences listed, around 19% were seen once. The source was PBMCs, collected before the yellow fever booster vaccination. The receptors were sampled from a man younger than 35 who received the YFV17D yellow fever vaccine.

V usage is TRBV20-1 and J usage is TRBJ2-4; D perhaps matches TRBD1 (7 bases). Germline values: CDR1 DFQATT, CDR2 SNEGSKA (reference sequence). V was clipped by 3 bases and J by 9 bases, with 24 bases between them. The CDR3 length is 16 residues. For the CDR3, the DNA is TGCAGTGCTAGTGATCCGCGGGACAGCCAAAACAGCATTCAGTACTTC. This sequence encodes CSASDPRDSQNSIQYF.

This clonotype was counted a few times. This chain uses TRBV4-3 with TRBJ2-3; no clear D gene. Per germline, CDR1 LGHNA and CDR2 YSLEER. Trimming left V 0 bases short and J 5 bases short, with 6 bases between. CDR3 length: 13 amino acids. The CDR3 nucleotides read TGCGCCAGCAGCCAAGATCGGGTAGATACGCAGTATTTT. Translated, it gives CASSQDRVDTQYF.

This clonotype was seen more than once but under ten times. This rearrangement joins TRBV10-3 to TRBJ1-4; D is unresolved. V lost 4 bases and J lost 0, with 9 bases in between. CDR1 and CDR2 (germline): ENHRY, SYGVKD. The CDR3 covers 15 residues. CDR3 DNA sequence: TGTGCCATCAGTGTTAGAGGTGCAACTAATGAAAAACTGTTTTTT. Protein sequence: CAISVRGATNEKLFF.

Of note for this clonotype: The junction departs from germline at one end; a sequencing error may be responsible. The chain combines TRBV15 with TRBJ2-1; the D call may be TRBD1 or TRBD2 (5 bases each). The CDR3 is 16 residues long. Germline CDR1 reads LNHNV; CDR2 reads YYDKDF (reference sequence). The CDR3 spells CATSREGTSSYNERFF. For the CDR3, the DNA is TGTGCCACCAGCAGAGAAGGGACCAGCTCCTACAATGAGCGGTTCTTC.

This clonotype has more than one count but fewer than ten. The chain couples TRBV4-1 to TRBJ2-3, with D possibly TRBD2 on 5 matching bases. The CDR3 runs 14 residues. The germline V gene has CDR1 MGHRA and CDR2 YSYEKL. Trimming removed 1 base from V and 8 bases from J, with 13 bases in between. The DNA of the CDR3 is TGCGCCAGCAGCCAAGTTACCACCGGGGTTACGCAGTATTTT. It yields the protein CASSQVTTGVTQYF.

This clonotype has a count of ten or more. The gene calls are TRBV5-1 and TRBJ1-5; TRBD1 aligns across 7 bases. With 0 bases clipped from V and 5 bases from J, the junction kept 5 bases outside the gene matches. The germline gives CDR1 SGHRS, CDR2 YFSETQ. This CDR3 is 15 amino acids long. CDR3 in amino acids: CASSLEGDRDQPQHF. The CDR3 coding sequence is TGCGCCAGCAGCTTGGAGGGGGACAGAGATCAGCCCCAGCATTTT.

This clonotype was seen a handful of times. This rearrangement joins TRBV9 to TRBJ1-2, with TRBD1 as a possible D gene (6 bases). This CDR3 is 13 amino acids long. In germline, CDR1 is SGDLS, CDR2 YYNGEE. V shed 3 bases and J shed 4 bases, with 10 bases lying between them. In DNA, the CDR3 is TGTGCCAGCAGCGGGGGGGCTGGCTATGGCTACACCTTC. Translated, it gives CASSGGAGYGYTF.

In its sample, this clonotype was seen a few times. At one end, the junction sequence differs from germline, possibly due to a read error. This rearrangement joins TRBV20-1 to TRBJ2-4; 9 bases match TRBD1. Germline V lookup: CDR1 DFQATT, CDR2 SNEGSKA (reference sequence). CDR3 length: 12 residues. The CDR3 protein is CSAGDRGDIQYF. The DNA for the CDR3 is TGCAGTGCTGGAGACAGGGGGGACATTCAGTACTTC.

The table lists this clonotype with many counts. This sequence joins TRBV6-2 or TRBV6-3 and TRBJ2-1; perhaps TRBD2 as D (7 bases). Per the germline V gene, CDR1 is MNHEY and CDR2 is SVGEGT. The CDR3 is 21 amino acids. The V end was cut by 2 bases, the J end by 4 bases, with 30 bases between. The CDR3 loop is CASSYGRRGLKREVDYNEQFF. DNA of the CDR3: TGTGCCAGCAGTTACGGTAGGCGGGGGCTAAAAAGGGAAGTGGATTACAATGAGCAGTTCTTC.

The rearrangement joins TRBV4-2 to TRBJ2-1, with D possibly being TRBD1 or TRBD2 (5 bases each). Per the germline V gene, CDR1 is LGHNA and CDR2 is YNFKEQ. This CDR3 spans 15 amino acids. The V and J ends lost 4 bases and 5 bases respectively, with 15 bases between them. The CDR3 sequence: CASSLPGRHDNEQFF. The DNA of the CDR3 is TGTGCCAGCAGCCTGCCGGGACGTCATGACAATGAGCAGTTCTTC.

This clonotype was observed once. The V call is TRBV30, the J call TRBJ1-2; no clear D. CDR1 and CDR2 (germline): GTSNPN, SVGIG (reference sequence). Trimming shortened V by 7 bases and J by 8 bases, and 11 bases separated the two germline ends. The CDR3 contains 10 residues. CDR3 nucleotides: TGTGCCTCGAGGGTGGGGGGCTACACCTTC. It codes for CASRVGGYTF.

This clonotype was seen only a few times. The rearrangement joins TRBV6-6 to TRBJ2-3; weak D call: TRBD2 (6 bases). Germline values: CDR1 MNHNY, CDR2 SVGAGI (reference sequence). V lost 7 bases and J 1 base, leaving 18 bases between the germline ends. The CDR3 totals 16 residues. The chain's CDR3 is CASTRGFSPGTDTQYF. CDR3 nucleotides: TGTGCCAGCACCCGGGGGTTCAGTCCCGGCACAGATACGCAGTATTTT.

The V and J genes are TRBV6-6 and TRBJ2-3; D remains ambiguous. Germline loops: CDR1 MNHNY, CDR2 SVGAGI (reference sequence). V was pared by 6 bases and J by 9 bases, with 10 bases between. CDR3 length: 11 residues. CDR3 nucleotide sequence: TGTGCCAGCAGCGAGTCGTTCACGCAGTATTTT. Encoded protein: CASSESFTQYF.

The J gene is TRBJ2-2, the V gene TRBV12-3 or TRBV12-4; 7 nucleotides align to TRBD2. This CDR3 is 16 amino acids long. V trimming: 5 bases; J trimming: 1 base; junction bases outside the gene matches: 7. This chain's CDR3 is CASSHTLAGNTGELFF. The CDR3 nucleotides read TGTGCCAGCAGTCATACTTTAGCGGGGAACACCGGGGAGCTGTTTTTT.

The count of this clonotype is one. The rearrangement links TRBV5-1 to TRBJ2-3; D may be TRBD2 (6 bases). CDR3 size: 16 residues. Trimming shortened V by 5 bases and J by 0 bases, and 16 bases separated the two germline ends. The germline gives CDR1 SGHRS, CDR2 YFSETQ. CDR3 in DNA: TGCGCCAGCAGGGCGGGCGCGGGGACTAGCACAGATACGCAGTATTTT. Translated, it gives CASRAGAGTSTDTQYF.

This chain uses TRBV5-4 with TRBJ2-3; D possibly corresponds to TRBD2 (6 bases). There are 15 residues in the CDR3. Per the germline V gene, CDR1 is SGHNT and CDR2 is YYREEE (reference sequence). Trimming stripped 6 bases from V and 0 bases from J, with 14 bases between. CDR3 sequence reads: CASTFPGLSTDTQYF. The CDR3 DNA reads TGTGCCAGCACCTTCCCGGGACTCAGCACAGATACGCAGTATTTT.

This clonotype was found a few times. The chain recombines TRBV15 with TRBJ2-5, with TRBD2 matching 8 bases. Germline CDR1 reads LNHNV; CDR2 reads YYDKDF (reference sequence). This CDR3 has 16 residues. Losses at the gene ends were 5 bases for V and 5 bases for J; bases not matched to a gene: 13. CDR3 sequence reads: CATSPEGRGGGETQYF. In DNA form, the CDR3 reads TGTGCCACCAGCCCTGAAGGTCGGGGGGGAGGTGAGACCCAGTACTTC.

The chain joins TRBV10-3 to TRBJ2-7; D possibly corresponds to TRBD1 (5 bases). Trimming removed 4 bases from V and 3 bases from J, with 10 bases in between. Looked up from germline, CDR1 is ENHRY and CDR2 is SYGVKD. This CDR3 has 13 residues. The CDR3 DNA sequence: TGTGCCATCAGTGTTGCCAGGGACTACGAGCAGTACTTC. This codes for CAISVARDYEQYF.

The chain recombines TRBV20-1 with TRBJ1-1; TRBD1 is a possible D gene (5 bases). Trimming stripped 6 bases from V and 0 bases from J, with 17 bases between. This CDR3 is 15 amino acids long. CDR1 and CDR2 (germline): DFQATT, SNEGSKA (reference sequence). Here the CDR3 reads CSARLQGLMNTEAFF. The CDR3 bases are TGCAGTGCGAGGCTCCAGGGCCTGATGAACACTGAAGCTTTCTTT.

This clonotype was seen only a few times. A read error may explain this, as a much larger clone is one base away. The CDR3: CASSLMGSQETQYF. CDR3 nucleotides: TGTGCCAGCAGTTTAATGGGCAGCCAAGAGACCCAGTACTTC. The rearrangement links TRBV12-3 or TRBV12-4 to TRBJ2-5, with D unclear. The germline V and J ends were trimmed by 2 bases and 1 base, with 8 bases remaining between them. The CDR3 runs 14 residues.

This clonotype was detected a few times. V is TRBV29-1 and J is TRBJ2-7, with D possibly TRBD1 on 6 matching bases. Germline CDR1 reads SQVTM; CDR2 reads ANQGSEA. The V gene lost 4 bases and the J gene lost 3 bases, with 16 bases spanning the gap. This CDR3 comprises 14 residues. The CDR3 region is CSVVSGQGFYEQYV. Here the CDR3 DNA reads TGCAGCGTTGTAAGTGGTCAGGGGTTCTACGAGCAGTACGTC.

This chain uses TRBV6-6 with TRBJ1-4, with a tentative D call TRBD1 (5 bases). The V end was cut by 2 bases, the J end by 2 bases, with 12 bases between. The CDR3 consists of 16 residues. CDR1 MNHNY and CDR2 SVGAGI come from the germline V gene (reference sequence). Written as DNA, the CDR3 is TGTGCCAGCAGTTACCGCGCGGGGGGGACTAATGAAAAACTGTTTTTT. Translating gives CASSYRAGGTNEKLFF.

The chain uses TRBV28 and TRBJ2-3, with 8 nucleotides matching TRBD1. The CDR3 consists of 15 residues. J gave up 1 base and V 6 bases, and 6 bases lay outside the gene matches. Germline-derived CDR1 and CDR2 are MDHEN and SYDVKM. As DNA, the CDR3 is TGTGCCAGCAGCCTGACAGGGGCTGGCACAGATACGCAGTATTTT. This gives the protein CASSLTGAGTDTQYF.

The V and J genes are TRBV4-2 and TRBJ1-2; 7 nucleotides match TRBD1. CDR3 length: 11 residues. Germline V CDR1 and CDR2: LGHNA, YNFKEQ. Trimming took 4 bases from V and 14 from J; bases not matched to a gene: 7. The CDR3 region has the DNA TGTGCCAGCAGCCTCCGGGACAGTAGGACCTTC. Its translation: CASSLRDSRTF.

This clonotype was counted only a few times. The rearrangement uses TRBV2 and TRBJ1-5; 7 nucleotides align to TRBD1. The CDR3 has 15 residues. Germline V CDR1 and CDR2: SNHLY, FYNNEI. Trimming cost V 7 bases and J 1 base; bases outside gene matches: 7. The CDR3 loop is CASTRGLSSNQPQHF. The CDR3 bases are TGTGCCAGCACCAGGGGGTTGTCCAGCAATCAGCCCCAGCATTTT. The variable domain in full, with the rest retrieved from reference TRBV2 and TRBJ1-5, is EPEVTQTPSHQVTQMGQEVILRCVPISNHLYFYWYRQILGQKVEFLVSFYNNEISEKSEIFDDQFSVERPDGSNFTLKIRSTKLEDSAMYFCASTRGLSSNQPQHFGDGTRLSIL.

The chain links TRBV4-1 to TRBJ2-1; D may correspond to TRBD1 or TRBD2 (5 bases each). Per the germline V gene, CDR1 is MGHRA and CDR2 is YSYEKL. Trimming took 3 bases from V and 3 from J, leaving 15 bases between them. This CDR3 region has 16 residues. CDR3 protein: CASSQGLRGRYNEQFF. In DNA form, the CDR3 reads TGCGCCAGCAGCCAGGGCTTGAGGGGCCGCTACAATGAGCAGTTCTTC.